The clone carrying this T cell receptor beta chain was detected a few times. V dropped 7 bases and J dropped 8 bases, with 17 bases sitting between them. The V gene's germline CDR1 is ENHRY and CDR2 SYGVKD. CDR3 length: 13 amino acids. The data originate from a study of blood T cell repertoires in COVID-19. In the study overall: The samples span acute and convalescent COVID-19 from the United States, Italy and Spain.

Per the authors' pipeline: The assay estimated nucleated cells by amplifying reference gene primers. Profiled with immunoSEQ multiplex PCR; TCRdb holds only in-frame clones, not every one. V and J calls and clone size follow that table, whereas D and trimming were derived from the DNA. Of about half a million clones detected, 75% to 90% appear once; the ten largest clones hold 3% to 3.5%. This rearrangement joins TRBV10-3 to TRBJ1-2, with D possibly matching TRBD1 (6 bases). Sequencing used peripheral blood. This receptor was obtained from a human donor in a cohort sampled during active COVID-19. This chain's CDR3 is CAITQGTSGGYTF. The CDR3 coding sequence is TGTGCCATCACCCAGGGGACCTCGGGGGGCTACACCTTC.